This T cell receptor beta chain was sequenced during a study of beta chain features in type 1 diabetes. Every isolated RNA sample was fully reverse transcribed, so sequencing captured expressed TCRB transcripts. Sequencing used immunoSEQ multiplex PCR; TCRdb keeps in-frame clones, though not all of them. The data contain roughly 140,000 clones, 6.9% of them singletons. In total, each donor contributed a single heparinised blood draw that averaged approximately 120 mL. Via CD45RO/CCR7/CD25/CD127/CD95/CD27, cells of the CD4+ naive, central memory, regulatory and stem cell-like memory subsets were sorted. The CDR3 runs 12 residues. The V gene lost 2 bases and the J gene lost 8 bases, with 7 bases spanning the gap. Germline values: CDR1 SEHNR, CDR2 FQNEAQ (reference sequence). This clone was seen a handful of times.

The sequence came from a woman under 40 in good health. Material for sequencing was central memory CD4+ T cells from blood. This chain links TRBV7-9 with TRBJ2-1; D remains ambiguous. CDR3 in DNA: TGTGCCAGCAGCTTAATAGTCTATGAGCAGTTCTTC. Encoded protein: CASSLIVYEQFF.